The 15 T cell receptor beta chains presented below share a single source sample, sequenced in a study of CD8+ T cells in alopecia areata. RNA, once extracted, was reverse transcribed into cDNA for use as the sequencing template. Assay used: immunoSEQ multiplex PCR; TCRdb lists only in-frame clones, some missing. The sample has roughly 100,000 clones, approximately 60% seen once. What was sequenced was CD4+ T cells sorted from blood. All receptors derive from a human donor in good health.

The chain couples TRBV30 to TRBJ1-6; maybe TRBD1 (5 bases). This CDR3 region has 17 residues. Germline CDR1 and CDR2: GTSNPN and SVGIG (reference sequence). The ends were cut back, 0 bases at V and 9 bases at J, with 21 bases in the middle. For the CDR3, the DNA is TGTGCCTGGAGTGTATTGGAAAGGCGGGGGAAGGGTTCACCCCTCCACTTT. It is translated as CAWSVLERRGKGSPLHF.

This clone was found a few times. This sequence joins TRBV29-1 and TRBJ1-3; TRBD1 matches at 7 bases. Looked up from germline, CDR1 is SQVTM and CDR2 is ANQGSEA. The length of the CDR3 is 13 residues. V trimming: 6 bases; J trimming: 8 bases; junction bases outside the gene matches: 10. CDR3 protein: CSVLTGRADTIYF. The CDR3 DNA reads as TGCAGCGTCCTGACAGGGCGTGCGGACACCATATATTTT. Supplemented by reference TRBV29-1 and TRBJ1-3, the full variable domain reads SAVISQKPSRDICQRGTSLTIQCQVDSQVTMMFWYRQQPGQSLTLIATANQGSEATYESGFVIDKFPISRPNLTFSTLTVSNMSPEDSSIYLCSVLTGRADTIYFGEGSWLTVV.

CDR3 in amino acids: CSASSLSGANVLTF. The CDR3 DNA follows: TGCAGCGCCTCGTCGCTCTCTGGGGCCAACGTCCTGACTTTC. The chain recombines TRBV29-1 with TRBJ2-6, with no clear D. Trimming left V 7 bases short and J 0 bases short, with 10 bases between. This CDR3 has 14 amino acids. In germline, CDR1 is SQVTM, CDR2 ANQGSEA.

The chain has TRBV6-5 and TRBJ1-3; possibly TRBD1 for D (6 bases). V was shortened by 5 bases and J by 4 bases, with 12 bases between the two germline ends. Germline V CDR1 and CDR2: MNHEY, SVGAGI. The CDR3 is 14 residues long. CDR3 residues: CASSSTGFGNTIYF. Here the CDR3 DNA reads TGTGCCAGCAGTAGTACAGGGTTCGGAAACACCATATATTTT.

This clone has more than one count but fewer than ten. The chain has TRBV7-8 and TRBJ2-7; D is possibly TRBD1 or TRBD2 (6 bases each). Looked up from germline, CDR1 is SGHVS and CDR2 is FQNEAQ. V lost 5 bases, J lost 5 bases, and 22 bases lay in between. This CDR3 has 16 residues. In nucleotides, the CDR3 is TGTGCCAGCAGCCGAACCTCCTCGGCCGGGGGCCACGAGCAGTACTTC. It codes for CASSRTSSAGGHEQYF.

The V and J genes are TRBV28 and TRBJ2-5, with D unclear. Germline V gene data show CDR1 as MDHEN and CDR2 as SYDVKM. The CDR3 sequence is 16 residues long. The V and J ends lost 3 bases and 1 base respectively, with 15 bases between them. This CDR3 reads CASSLDHSFLQETQYF. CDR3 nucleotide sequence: TGTGCCAGCAGTTTGGACCACTCGTTCCTCCAAGAGACCCAGTACTTC.

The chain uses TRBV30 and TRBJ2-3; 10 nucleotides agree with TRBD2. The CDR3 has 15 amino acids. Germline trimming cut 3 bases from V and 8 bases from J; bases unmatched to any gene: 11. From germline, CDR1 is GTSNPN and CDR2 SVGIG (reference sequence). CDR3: CAWSAGTSEGGTQYF. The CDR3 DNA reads TGTGCCTGGAGCGCCGGGACTAGCGAGGGAGGTACGCAGTATTTT.

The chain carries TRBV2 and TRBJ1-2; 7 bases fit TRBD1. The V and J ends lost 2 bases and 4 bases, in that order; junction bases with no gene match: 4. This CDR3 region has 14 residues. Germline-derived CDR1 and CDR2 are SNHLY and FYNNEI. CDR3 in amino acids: CASSERGDSYGYTF. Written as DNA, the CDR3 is TGTGCCAGCAGTGAAAGGGGGGACAGCTATGGCTACACCTTC.

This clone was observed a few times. CDR3 in amino acids: CASSLRDPNYGYTF. The DNA of the CDR3 is TGTGCCAGCAGCTTACGGGATCCTAACTATGGCTACACCTTC. This chain joins TRBV7-8 and TRBJ1-2; unclear D gene. Germline values: CDR1 SGHVS, CDR2 FQNEAQ. Trimming cost V 2 bases and J 0 bases, with 7 bases left between them. The CDR3 is 14 residues long.

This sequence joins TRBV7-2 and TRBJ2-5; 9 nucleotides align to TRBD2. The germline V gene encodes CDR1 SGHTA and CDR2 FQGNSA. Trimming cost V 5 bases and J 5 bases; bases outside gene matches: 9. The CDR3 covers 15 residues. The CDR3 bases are TGTGCCAGCAGCCGCGGGGGGGCCGGTGGCGAGACCCAGTACTTC. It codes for CASSRGGAGGETQYF.

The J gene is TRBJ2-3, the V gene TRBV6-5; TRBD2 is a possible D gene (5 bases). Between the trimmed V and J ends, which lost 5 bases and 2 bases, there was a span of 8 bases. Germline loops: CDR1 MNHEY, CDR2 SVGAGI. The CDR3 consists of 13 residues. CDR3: CASSTRDTDTQYF. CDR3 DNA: TGTGCCAGCAGTACACGGGACACAGATACGCAGTATTTT.

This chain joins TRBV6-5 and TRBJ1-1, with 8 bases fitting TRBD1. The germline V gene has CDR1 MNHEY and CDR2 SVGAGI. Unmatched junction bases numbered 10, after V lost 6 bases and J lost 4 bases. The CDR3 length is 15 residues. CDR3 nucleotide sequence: TGTGCCAGCAGCCCACTGACAGGGGCCGTCACTGAAGCTTTCTTT. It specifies CASSPLTGAVTEAFF.

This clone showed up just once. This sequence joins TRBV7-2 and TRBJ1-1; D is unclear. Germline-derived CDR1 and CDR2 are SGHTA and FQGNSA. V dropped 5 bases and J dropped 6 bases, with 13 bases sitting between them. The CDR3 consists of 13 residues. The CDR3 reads CASSPTMRAEAFF. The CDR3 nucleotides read TGTGCCAGCAGCCCGACGATGCGGGCTGAAGCTTTCTTT.

CDR3 amino acids: CASSITGTVNEKLFF. CDR3 bases: TGTGCCAGCAGCATAACCGGGACAGTGAATGAAAAACTGTTTTTT. V and J are TRBV7-9 and TRBJ1-4; TRBD1 agrees at 7 bases. V trimming: 5 bases; J trimming: 5 bases; junction bases outside the gene matches: 8. CDR1 and CDR2 (germline): SEHNR, FQNEAQ (reference sequence). CDR3 length: 15 amino acids.

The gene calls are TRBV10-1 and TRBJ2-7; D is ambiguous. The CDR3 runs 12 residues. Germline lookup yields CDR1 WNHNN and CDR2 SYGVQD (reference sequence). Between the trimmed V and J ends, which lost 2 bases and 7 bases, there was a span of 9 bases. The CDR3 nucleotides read TGCGCCAGCAGTGAGACTGTCCGGGAGCAGTACTTC. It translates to CASSETVREQYF.